The rows below give T cell receptor beta chains drawn from one sample of a study of cytomegalovirus exposure and HLA in healthy donors. The table came from immunoSEQ multiplex PCR; TCRdb's copy has only in-frame clones and leaves some out. This table has about 60,000 clones, approximately 71% appearing once. The specimen sequenced was PBMCs. All receptors derive from a man aged 40-49 years in good health and CMV-seropositive. Both conserved end residues are part of each CDR3. The D gene is left open where the match is weak. Size values are once, few and many counts, or a class for expanded clones, and some rows have none.

j_call,v_call,clone_size,cdr3_length,d_call,cdr3_nt,cdr3_aa
TRBJ1-5,TRBV2,once,12,.,TGTGCCAGCACCAACCCGGATCAGCCCCAGCATTTT,CASTNPDQPQHF
TRBJ1-2,TRBV6-4,.,14,TRBD1,TGTGCCAGCAGTGACCGGACAGGGCACTATGGCTACACCTTC,CASSDRTGHYGYTF
TRBJ2-7,TRBV7-2,.,14,.,TGTGCCAGCAGCCCAACTCGGAGCTCCTACGAGCAGTACTTC,CASSPTRSSYEQYF
TRBJ2-5,TRBV5-4,.,15,TRBD2,TGTGCCAGCAGCTCCTGGACTAGCGGGGGTGGGACCCAGTACTTC,CASSSWTSGGGTQYF
TRBJ1-1,TRBV6-1,few,15,TRBD1,TGTGCCAGCAGTGCCTACGGACAGGGGGCTACTGAAGCTTTCTTT,CASSAYGQGATEAFF
TRBJ2-3,TRBV11-2,.,15,.,TGTGCCAGCAGCTTAGACAGGGCTAGCACAGATACGCAGTATTTT,CASSLDRASTDTQYF
TRBJ1-6,TRBV5-1,.,16,TRBD1,TGCGCCAGCAGACCAATACAGGGGGCAATCAATTCACCCCTCCACTTT,CASRPIQGAINSPLHF
TRBJ1-1,TRBV7-9,.,14,.,TGTGCCAGCAGCTTAGTTCGGGGGTTCACTGAAGCTTTCTTT,CASSLVRGFTEAFF
TRBJ2-6,TRBV7-3,few,16,.,TGTGCCAGCAGTCCCACAGGGTCCTCTGGGGCCAACGTCCTGACTTTC,CASSPTGSSGANVLTF
TRBJ2-7,TRBV7-2,.,14,.,TGTGCCAGCAGCTCCAGACTAGACCTGATCGAGCAGTACTTC,CASSSRLDLIEQYF
TRBJ2-7,TRBV6-5,.,14,.,TGTGCCAGCAGTTACAGGCAGGATTCCTACGAGCAGTACTTC,CASSYRQDSYEQYF
TRBJ1-2,TRBV13,.,15,.,TGTGCCAGCAGCCCCGTAAGCCGCGGGATCTATGGCTACACCTTC,CASSPVSRGIYGYTF
TRBJ1-1,TRBV7-2,.,14,.,TGTGCCAGCAGCTTATCGACAGAGAACACTGAAGCTTTCTTT,CASSLSTENTEAFF
TRBJ2-5,TRBV4-2,.,17,.,TGTGCCAGCAGCCAAGGCTCGGCACTGGGGAGAGGAGAGACCCAGTACTTC,CASSQGSALGRGETQYF
TRBJ2-3,TRBV11-2,few,16,TRBD1,TGTGCCAGCAGCTTATCGCGACAGGGTAGCACAGATACGCAGTATTTT,CASSLSRQGSTDTQYF
TRBJ1-3,TRBV5-1,.,15,.,TGCGCCAGTAGACAGGAGGAAAGCTCTGGAAACACCATATATTTT,CASRQEESSGNTIYF
TRBJ2-7,TRBV9,.,12,TRBD2,TGTGCCAGCAGCCCAACCCCTAGCGGTGAGTACTTC,CASSPTPSGEYF
TRBJ2-7,TRBV5-6,.,16,TRBD2,TGTGCCAGCAGCTTGGGCGGGGGGGCCGGGTCCTACGAGCAGTACTTC,CASSLGGGAGSYEQYF
TRBJ2-1,TRBV19,few,16,.,TGTGCCAGTAGTCCGATTGGACGGGGGGCCCTAAATGAGCAGTTCTTC,CASSPIGRGALNEQFF
TRBJ1-1,TRBV2,few,12,.,TGTGCCAGCAGCGGACAGTTCCCTGAAGCTTTCTTT,CASSGQFPEAFF
TRBJ1-1,TRBV29-1,.,13,.,TGCAGCGTTGAAGAACTGTCGAACACTGAAGCTTTCTTT,CSVEELSNTEAFF
TRBJ2-7,TRBV25-1,.,14,.,TGTGCCAGCAGTGGCCGGGACAACTCCTACGAGCAGTACTTC,CASSGRDNSYEQYF
TRBJ2-7,TRBV29-1,.,14,.,TGCAGCGTTGAAGTTTATACAGATGGCTACGAGCAGTACTTC,CSVEVYTDGYEQYF
TRBJ2-2,TRBV10-3,.,18,.,TGTGCCATCAGTGAGTCGAGGGTCCACAGCGCGAACACCGGGGAGCTGTTTTTT,CAISESRVHSANTGELFF
TRBJ1-2,TRBV5-1,.,17,.,TGCGCCAGCAGCTTGGATGGATCGACAGCCGGTGACTATGGCTACACCTTC,CASSLDGSTAGDYGYTF
TRBJ1-5,TRBV5-6,.,16,.,TGTGCCAGCAGCCAGGACGGTGGACATAGCAATCAGCCCCAGCATTTT,CASSQDGGHSNQPQHF
TRBJ2-1,TRBV9,.,15,TRBD2,TGTGCCAGCAGCGTAGATAGCGGGGCGTACAATGAGCAGTTCTTC,CASSVDSGAYNEQFF
TRBJ1-5,TRBV7-8,.,14,.,TGTGCCAGCAGCTTAGGGCGGGGGAATCAGCCCCAGCATTTT,CASSLGRGNQPQHF
TRBJ1-3,TRBV5-5,few,12,.,TGTGCCAGCAGCTCGGGAGGGGACACCATATATTTT,CASSSGGDTIYF
TRBJ2-7,TRBV9,few,17,TRBD2,TGTGCCAGCAGCGTAGCTACGGGACTAGATATATCCTACGAGCAGTACTTC,CASSVATGLDISYEQYF
TRBJ1-5,TRBV6-5,once,14,TRBD1,TGTGCCAGCAGAATAACAGGGGACAATCAGCCCCAGCATTTT,CASRITGDNQPQHF
TRBJ2-3,TRBV25-1,.,14,TRBD2,TGTGCCAGCAGAGAGGAACTAGCGGGGGCCACGCAGTATTTT,CASREELAGATQYF
TRBJ2-7,TRBV5-6,.,15,.,TGTGCCAGCAGCTTGGGCAGTCCCCCAGGGTACGAGCAGTACTTC,CASSLGSPPGYEQYF
TRBJ2-7,TRBV15,.,14,TRBD1,TGTGCCACCAGCAGACAAACAGGGGGCGCCGAGCAGTACTTC,CATSRQTGGAEQYF
TRBJ1-4,TRBV19,.,14,.,TGTGCCAGCAAATTACAGGGCTTTCGGGAAAAACTGTTTTTT,CASKLQGFREKLFF
TRBJ2-7,TRBV5-1,few,14,.,TGCGCCAGCAGCACGACAGAGAAAACCTACGAGCAGTACTTC,CASSTTEKTYEQYF
TRBJ1-1,TRBV10-3,.,14,TRBD1,TGTGCCATCAGTGAGTCGGCAGGGGGTACTGAAGCTTTCTTT,CAISESAGGTEAFF
TRBJ2-5,TRBV5-1,.,15,TRBD1,TGCGCCAGCAGCTCGGGACAGGGCCCACAAGAGACCCAGTACTTC,CASSSGQGPQETQYF
TRBJ1-4,TRBV6-1,.,13,.,TGTGCCAGCAACGGGAGGCTGAAGGAAAAACTGTTTTTT,CASNGRLKEKLFF
TRBJ2-2,TRBV6-5,few,15,.,TGTGCCAGCAGGGAACAGCCTTCGGAACCCGGGGAGCTGTTTTTT,CASREQPSEPGELFF
TRBJ2-3,TRBV9,few,14,TRBD2,TGTGCCAGCAGCGGGGGGGGGATAACAGATACGCAGTATTTT,CASSGGGITDTQYF
TRBJ1-6,TRBV6-5,.,15,.,TGTGCCAGCACCCGTCCGCAGGGCTATAATTCACCCCTCCACTTT,CASTRPQGYNSPLHF
TRBJ1-1,TRBV5-4,.,16,.,TGTGCCAGCAGCTTGGCTGCGGGACGGTCGAACACTGAAGCTTTCTTT,CASSLAAGRSNTEAFF